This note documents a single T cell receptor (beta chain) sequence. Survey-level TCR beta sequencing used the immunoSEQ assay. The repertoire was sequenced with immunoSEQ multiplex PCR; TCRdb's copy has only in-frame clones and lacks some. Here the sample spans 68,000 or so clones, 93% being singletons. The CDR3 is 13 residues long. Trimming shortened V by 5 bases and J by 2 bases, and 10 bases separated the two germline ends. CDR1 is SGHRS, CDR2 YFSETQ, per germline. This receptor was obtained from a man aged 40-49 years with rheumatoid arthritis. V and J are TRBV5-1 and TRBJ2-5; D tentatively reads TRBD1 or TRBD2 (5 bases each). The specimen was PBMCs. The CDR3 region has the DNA TGCGCCAGCAGTACAGGACTGCAAGAGACCCAGTACTTC. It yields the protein CASSTGLQETQYF.